Following are 29 T cell receptor beta chains from one sample sequenced in a study of cytomegalovirus exposure and HLA in healthy donors. The protocol was immunoSEQ multiplex PCR, while the TCRdb copy is restricted to in-frame clones and leaves out a portion. The table has about 64,000 clones, 85% to 95% seen once. Sequenced sample: PBMCs. The receptors were gathered from a woman between 18 and 29 years old in good health and CMV-seropositive.

The V gene is TRBV6-5, the J gene TRBJ2-5; 8 nucleotides match TRBD2. The junction had 6 bases not matched to a gene; V was cut back by 4 bases and J by 2 bases. Germline V gene lookup returns CDR1 MNHEY and CDR2 SVGAGI. This CDR3 is built from 15 residues. DNA of the CDR3: TGTGCCAGCAGTTCCGGGGGGGGCTATCAAGAGACCCAGTACTTC. Its translation: CASSSGGGYQETQYF.

The chain employs TRBV27 and TRBJ1-2, with D unresolved. The CDR3 length is 13 residues. Trimming left V 2 bases short and J 4 bases short, with 8 bases between. Germline lookup yields CDR1 MNHEY and CDR2 SMNVEV (reference sequence). CDR3 in amino acids: CASSLMRGYGYTF. The CDR3 DNA sequence: TGTGCCAGCAGTTTAATGCGGGGCTATGGCTACACCTTC.

The genes are TRBV6-1 and TRBJ1-3; tentative D call: TRBD1 (6 bases). V was cut by 6 bases and J by 0 bases, with 15 bases left in between. The CDR3 spans 16 residues. Germline lookup yields CDR1 MNHNS and CDR2 SASEGT. Here the CDR3 reads CASRELGQGSGNTIYF. CDR3 in DNA: TGTGCCAGCAGGGAACTGGGACAAGGCTCTGGAAACACCATATATTTT.

The chain carries TRBV29-1 and TRBJ1-1; D perhaps matches TRBD1 (6 bases). Trimming took off 8 bases at V and 2 bases at J, with 12 bases between the two ends. This CDR3 has 12 residues. Germline lookup yields CDR1 SQVTM and CDR2 ANQGSEA. CDR3 residues: CSLRQANTEAFF. For the CDR3, the DNA is TGCAGCCTTAGACAGGCTAACACTGAAGCTTTCTTT.

CDR3 in DNA: TGTGCCAGCAGCTTGGTAAGGGGACAGGGATCCTCCTACGAGCAGTACTTC. As protein: CASSLVRGQGSSYEQYF. The rearrangement joins TRBV5-7 to TRBJ2-7; 9 bases line up with TRBD1. TRBV5-7 is placed among ORFs of uncertain function. V was clipped by 0 bases and J by 0 bases; unmatched bases: 7. The CDR3 spans 17 residues.

The V gene is TRBV5-1, the J gene TRBJ2-3; 10 bases fit TRBD1. Germline values: CDR1 SGHRS, CDR2 YFSETQ. The length of the CDR3 is 17 residues. V shed 1 base and J 4 bases; nucleotides not matched to a gene: 9. The DNA for the CDR3 is TGCGCCAGCAGCTTGCGGCCGGGACAGGGGAATTCAGATACGCAGTATTTT. Translating gives CASSLRPGQGNSDTQYF.

The chain has TRBV7-2 and TRBJ2-5, with D tentatively TRBD1 (6 bases). This CDR3 has 15 amino acids. Per the germline V gene, CDR1 is SGHTA and CDR2 is FQGNSA. Deletions cut 5 bases from V and 2 bases from J, with 15 bases between. The CDR3 DNA reads TGTGCCAGCAGCCCCACGCGAACAGGGCAAGAGACCCAGTACTTC. Translated, it gives CASSPTRTGQETQYF.

The chain recombines TRBV4-2 with TRBJ2-3, with 8 bases identical to TRBD2. Germline V gene data show CDR1 as LGHNA and CDR2 as YNFKEQ. CDR3 length: 16 amino acids. J gave up 5 bases and V 1 base, and 8 bases lay outside the gene matches. CDR3 protein: CASSQVGLAGLDTQYF. The CDR3 DNA follows: TGTGCCAGCAGCCAAGTGGGCCTAGCGGGCTTAGATACGCAGTATTTT.

The chain couples TRBV5-4 to TRBJ2-3; TRBD2 aligns across 10 bases. The V segment lost 4 bases and the J segment 0 bases; nucleotides outside the gene matches: 5. The CDR3 is 16 residues long. From germline, CDR1 is SGHNT and CDR2 YYREEE (reference sequence). The CDR3, as DNA: TGTGCCAGCAGCCAGCGGGGGGGGAGGAGCACAGATACGCAGTATTTT. Translated: CASSQRGGRSTDTQYF.

This rearrangement joins TRBV27 to TRBJ2-1; D perhaps matches TRBD2 (6 bases). The CDR3 has 16 amino acids. Germline V lookup: CDR1 MNHEY, CDR2 SMNVEV (reference sequence). V was cut by 4 bases and J by 5 bases, with 18 bases left in between. The CDR3 protein is CASSSRTGREDNEQFF. The CDR3, as DNA: TGTGCCAGCAGTTCCAGGACCGGGAGAGAGGACAATGAGCAGTTCTTC.

V and J are TRBV18 and TRBJ2-5; D is perhaps TRBD1 (5 bases). Per the germline V gene, CDR1 is KGHSH and CDR2 is LQKENI. V dropped 2 bases and J dropped 2 bases, with 12 bases sitting between them. The CDR3 has 15 amino acids. CDR3 DNA sequence: TGTGCCAGCTCACCATCTCGACGGACACAAGAGACCCAGTACTTC. This encodes CASSPSRRTQETQYF.

The chain links TRBV30 to TRBJ1-1, with D hard to call. Germline loops: CDR1 GTSNPN, CDR2 SVGIG (reference sequence). CDR3 length: 11 amino acids. The germline V and J ends were trimmed by 0 bases and 10 bases, with 9 bases remaining between them. For the CDR3, the DNA is TGTGCCTGGAGTGTGGGCGCCGGAGCTTTCTTT. It encodes CAWSVGAGAFF.

The CDR3: CASTLGLADLSEQFF. The CDR3 DNA is TGTGCCAGCACCCTGGGACTAGCGGACCTATCTGAGCAGTTCTTC. The chain combines TRBV6-6 with TRBJ2-1; the match to TRBD2 covers 11 bases. Germline-derived CDR1 and CDR2 are MNHNY and SVGAGI (reference sequence). This CDR3 spans 15 amino acids. V gave up 7 bases and J gave up 9 bases; unmatched junction bases: 11.

The genes are TRBV15 and TRBJ2-3; 9 positions match TRBD1. This CDR3 region has 16 residues. Looked up from germline, CDR1 is LNHNV and CDR2 is YYDKDF (reference sequence). The V and J ends lost 3 bases and 0 bases, in that order; junction bases with no gene match: 4. CDR3 sequence reads: CATSRDRGRSTDTQYF. CDR3 DNA sequence: TGTGCCACCAGCAGGGACAGGGGCCGCAGCACAGATACGCAGTATTTT.

The J gene is TRBJ2-1, the V gene TRBV30, with TRBD1 identical over 8 bases. J gave up 4 bases and V 4 bases, and 9 bases lay outside the gene matches. This CDR3 has 15 residues. Germline loops: CDR1 GTSNPN, CDR2 SVGIG (reference sequence). The CDR3 nucleotides read TGTGCCTGGAAGACCCGGGACAGGAAGTACAATGAGCAGTTCTTC. It codes for CAWKTRDRKYNEQFF.

This clone was recorded a few times. The chain couples TRBV27 to TRBJ2-5; 12 bases fit TRBD1. The CDR3 loop spans 15 amino acids. Trimming removed 5 bases from V and 5 bases from J; junction bases left unmatched: 6. Germline CDR1 MNHEY, CDR2 SMNVEV (reference sequence). CDR3 nucleotides: TGTGCCAGCAGTACCGGGACAGGGGGCGTCGAGACCCAGTACTTC. It yields the protein CASSTGTGGVETQYF.

V and J are TRBV9 and TRBJ1-2; D is ambiguous. V gave up 1 base and J gave up 2 bases, with 9 bases separating them. The CDR3 spans 14 residues. In germline, CDR1 is SGDLS, CDR2 YYNGEE. The CDR3: CASSVSRENYGYTF. In DNA form, the CDR3 reads TGTGCCAGCAGCGTATCGAGGGAGAACTATGGCTACACCTTC.

The gene calls are TRBV5-1 and TRBJ1-5; D remains unclear. The CDR3 is 15 amino acids. Trimming removed 3 bases at V and 0 bases at J, with 10 bases between. Germline CDR1 is SGHRS and CDR2 is YFSETQ. CDR3 region: CASSSGEVSNQPQHF. CDR3 nucleotide sequence: TGCGCCAGCAGCTCCGGTGAAGTTAGCAATCAGCCCCAGCATTTT.

This chain uses TRBV10-3 with TRBJ1-1; D ambiguous. The germline V and J ends were trimmed by 11 bases and 0 bases, with 10 bases remaining between them. The CDR3 extends over 12 amino acids. CDR1 is ENHRY and CDR2 is SYGVKD in the germline V gene. DNA of the CDR3: TGTGCCGTGGAGGGAATGAACACTGAAGCTTTCTTT. Translation gives CAVEGMNTEAFF.

The gene calls are TRBV7-9 and TRBJ1-2; D uncertain. Germline CDR1 SEHNR, CDR2 FQNEAQ (reference sequence). Trimming removed 7 bases from V and 7 bases from J, with 10 bases in between. The CDR3 has 11 residues. DNA of the CDR3: TGTGCCAGCATAGGTGAGGGTGGCTACACCTTC. This codes for CASIGEGGYTF.

The chain has TRBV27 and TRBJ2-2; D possibly corresponds to TRBD1 (6 bases). This CDR3 is built from 14 residues. Germline CDR1 and CDR2: MNHEY and SMNVEV (reference sequence). V was shortened by 10 bases and J by 1 base, with 13 bases between the two germline ends. CDR3 protein: CAIAMTGNTGELFF. The CDR3 bases are TGTGCCATAGCGATGACAGGGAACACCGGGGAGCTGTTTTTT.

For this clone: The identical CDR3 is also encoded by other nucleotide sequences in the sample. This chain connects TRBV7-6 to TRBJ2-7, with 13 bases aligning to TRBD2. The CDR3 has 17 residues. The junction had 15 bases not matched to a gene; V was cut back by 6 bases and J by 7 bases. Germline assignment: CDR1 SGHVS and CDR2 FNYEAQ. CDR3 bases: TGTGCCAGCAGTCCCGGGACTAGCGGGGTCCGGGCGGGAGAGCAGTACTTC. This codes for CASSPGTSGVRAGEQYF. The whole variable domain, remainder taken from reference TRBV7-6 and TRBJ2-7, is GAGVSQSPRYKVTKRGQDVALRCDPISGHVSLYWYRQALGQGPEFLTYFNYEAQQDKSGLPNDRFSAERPEGSISTLTIQRTEQRDSAMYRCASSPGTSGVRAGEQYFGPGTRLTVT.

The rearrangement links TRBV30 to TRBJ1-5; 9 bases agree with TRBD1. Germline V gene sequence: CDR1 GTSNPN, CDR2 SVGIG (reference sequence). After removal of 1 base from V and 5 bases from J, the junction contained 6 bases not matched to a gene. The CDR3 covers 15 residues. The CDR3 loop reads CAWSGDRETDQPQHF. DNA for the CDR3: TGTGCCTGGAGTGGGGACAGGGAAACAGATCAGCCCCAGCATTTT.

The chain has TRBV4-1 and TRBJ2-2; tentative D call: TRBD1 (5 bases). Germline CDR1 is MGHRA and CDR2 is YSYEKL. This CDR3 has 15 amino acids. Trimming left V 5 bases short and J 4 bases short, with 14 bases between. The CDR3 reads CASSIEGATTGELFF. The CDR3 DNA reads TGCGCCAGCAGCATAGAAGGGGCTACCACCGGGGAGCTGTTTTTT.

This chain's CDR3 is CASSVAQDSYTQYF. The CDR3 DNA sequence: TGTGCCAGCAGCGTAGCTCAGGACAGTTATACGCAGTATTTT. The J gene is TRBJ2-3, the V gene TRBV9; TRBD1 is a possible D gene (6 bases). There are 14 residues in the CDR3. V was cut by 0 bases and J by 7 bases, with 12 bases left in between. Germline V gene sequence: CDR1 SGDLS, CDR2 YYNGEE.

This chain uses TRBV7-2 with TRBJ1-5; D perhaps matches TRBD1 (5 bases). Germline CDR1 is SGHTA and CDR2 is FQGNSA. Trimming removed 5 bases from V and 0 bases from J, with 17 bases in between. CDR3 size: 17 residues. This CDR3 reads CASSELMGQYSNQPQHF. In nucleotides, the CDR3 is TGTGCCAGCAGCGAACTAATGGGGCAGTATAGCAATCAGCCCCAGCATTTT.

The chain combines TRBV6-5 with TRBJ1-2; D is uncertain. CDR3 length: 15 amino acids. From germline, CDR1 is MNHEY and CDR2 SVGAGI. The ends were cut back, 2 bases at V and 2 bases at J, with 12 bases in the middle. The CDR3, as DNA: TGTGCCAGCAGTTACGGAGGGCGCTCGAACTATGGCTACACCTTC. Translation gives CASSYGGRSNYGYTF.

The gene calls are TRBV5-1 and TRBJ2-7; the D gene is possibly TRBD1 (5 bases). The CDR3 is 13 amino acids. With 2 bases removed from V and 5 bases from J, the gap between germline ends came to 11 bases. Germline-derived CDR1 and CDR2 are SGHRS and YFSETQ. The CDR3 sequence is CASSFQGGDEQYF. The DNA for the CDR3 is TGCGCCAGCAGCTTCCAGGGTGGGGACGAGCAGTACTTC.

V is TRBV7-6 and J is TRBJ2-7; no firm D call. The ends were cut back, 4 bases at V and 4 bases at J, with 5 bases in the middle. This CDR3 region has 11 residues. Per germline, CDR1 SGHVS and CDR2 FNYEAQ. The CDR3 is CASSSEYEQYF. The CDR3 coding sequence is TGTGCCAGCAGCTCCGAGTACGAGCAGTACTTC.